This entry lists 15 T cell receptor beta chains sequenced from one sample in a study of blood T cell repertoires in COVID-19. Sequencing was performed with immunoSEQ multiplex PCR; in TCRdb, only in-frame clones are kept and a portion is missing. The sample shows approximately 300,000 clones, 80% to 90% of them seen only once. The sample consisted of peripheral blood. Receptors originate from a woman in her forties or fifties with acute or convalescent COVID-19.

This rearrangement joins TRBV6-1 to TRBJ2-1; D perhaps matches TRBD2 (6 bases). With 3 bases removed from V and 8 bases from J, the gap between germline ends came to 17 bases. This CDR3 is 15 amino acids long. Germline CDR1 MNHNS, CDR2 SASEGT. The CDR3 sequence is CASSDIEPWGDEQFF. The DNA for the CDR3 is TGTGCCAGCAGTGACATTGAGCCCTGGGGGGATGAGCAGTTCTTC.

The gene calls are TRBV6-4 and TRBJ2-7; D remains ambiguous. Germline V gene data show CDR1 as MRHNA and CDR2 as SNTAGT. CDR3 size: 11 residues. V shed 4 bases and J shed 6 bases, with 7 bases lying between them. DNA for the CDR3: TGTGCCAGCAGTGCTCTAGGCGAGCAGTACTTC. Its protein is CASSALGEQYF.

This clone has only one observation. The chain joins TRBV5-6 to TRBJ1-1, with a tentative D call TRBD1 (6 bases). V shed 0 bases and J shed 5 bases, with 14 bases lying between them. The CDR3 has 15 residues. CDR1 and CDR2 from the germline V gene are SGHDT and YYEEEE. The DNA for the CDR3 is TGTGCCAGCAGCTTGGGGCCAGGGGTAATGACTGAAGCTTTCTTT. This encodes CASSLGPGVMTEAFF.

The chain employs TRBV6-2 or TRBV6-3 and TRBJ1-6; D is unclear. The CDR3 has 16 residues. CDR1 is MNHEY, CDR2 SVGEGT, per germline. V shed 4 bases and J shed 0 bases, with 10 bases lying between them. CDR3 loop: CASSSGRDSYNSPLHF. The DNA for the CDR3 is TGTGCCAGCAGTTCCGGTCGGGACTCCTATAATTCACCCCTCCACTTT.

V is TRBV6-2 or TRBV6-3 and J is TRBJ1-1; D not resolved. Germline-derived CDR1 and CDR2 are MNHEY and SVGEGT. The V end was cut by 4 bases, the J end by 4 bases, with 16 bases between. This CDR3 spans 15 amino acids. The CDR3 region has the DNA TGTGCCAGCAGTTTTCTTCTGAGTAGTGGCACTGAAGCTTTCTTT. This translates into CASSFLLSSGTEAFF.

The chain combines TRBV6-2 or TRBV6-3 with TRBJ2-4; TRBD1 might be the D (5 bases). Trimming left V 2 bases short and J 0 bases short, with 17 bases between. Germline V CDR1 and CDR2: MNHEY, SVGEGT. This CDR3 has 18 residues. The CDR3, as DNA: TGTGCCAGCAGTTACCCCCTTAAGGGGCCACTAGCCAAAAACATTCAGTACTTC. It specifies CASSYPLKGPLAKNIQYF.

The J gene is TRBJ2-1, the V gene TRBV30; TRBD1 aligns across 10 bases. CDR1 and CDR2 (germline): GTSNPN, SVGIG (reference sequence). Trimming took 3 bases from V and 9 from J; bases not matched to a gene: 8. The CDR3 has 14 amino acids. The DNA of the CDR3 is TGTGCCTGGAGCCGGGACAGGGGTTGGAGTGAGCAGTTCTTC. It is translated as CAWSRDRGWSEQFF.

This clone occurred once. The junction differs from germline at one of its ends, possibly a read error. V usage is TRBV30 and J usage is TRBJ2-6; TRBD1 might be the D (8 bases). This CDR3 is built from 15 residues. Per germline, CDR1 GTSNPN and CDR2 SVGIG (reference sequence). The chain's CDR3 is CAGRAGGSGANVLTF. DNA of the CDR3: TGTGCCGGGAGGGCAGGGGGCTCCGGGGCCAACGTCCTGACTTTC.

The rearrangement uses TRBV5-1 and TRBJ2-4, with 9 bases aligning to TRBD1. The V gene's germline CDR1 is SGHRS and CDR2 YFSETQ. With 4 bases clipped from V and 6 bases from J, the junction kept 2 bases outside the gene matches. This CDR3 comprises 13 residues. The CDR3 DNA reads as TGCGCCAGCAGCCCGGACAGGGGAAACATTCAGTACTTC. This encodes CASSPDRGNIQYF.

V gene TRBV5-6 combines with J gene TRBJ2-2, with D hard to call. CDR3 size: 17 residues. V was shortened by 4 bases and J by 1 base, with 17 bases between the two germline ends. Per germline, CDR1 SGHDT and CDR2 YYEEEE. The CDR3 sequence is CASSVRLSRLNTGELFF. The CDR3 DNA reads TGTGCCAGCAGCGTCCGTTTGTCCAGGTTGAACACCGGGGAGCTGTTTTTT.

This rearrangement joins TRBV5-1 to TRBJ1-4; 11 bases match TRBD1. V was pared by 0 bases and J by 4 bases, with 5 bases of the junction left unmatched. This CDR3 has 17 residues. The germline V gene has CDR1 SGHRS and CDR2 YFSETQ. The CDR3 nucleotides are TGCGCCAGCAGCTTGGGGACAGGGGGCGACGGTAATGAAAAACTGTTTTTT. Protein product: CASSLGTGGDGNEKLFF.

The chain employs TRBV6-5 and TRBJ2-3, with D perhaps matching TRBD1 (6 bases). Germline CDR1 reads MNHEY; CDR2 reads SVGAGI. The CDR3 contains 13 residues. V lost 8 bases to trimming and J lost 2 bases, with 11 bases between them. DNA for the CDR3: TGTGCCAGCCAGGGGTCCTTCACAGATACGCAGTATTTT. Protein product: CASQGSFTDTQYF.

This clone has only a few counts. This sequence joins TRBV29-1 and TRBJ2-7, with TRBD2 identical over 8 bases. The CDR3 has 13 amino acids. Germline values: CDR1 SQVTM, CDR2 ANQGSEA. V was pared by 3 bases and J by 4 bases, with 5 bases of the junction left unmatched. CDR3 sequence reads: CSVDPGGQYEQYF. The CDR3 nucleotides read TGCAGCGTTGATCCGGGAGGGCAGTACGAGCAGTACTTC.

This chain links TRBV6-5 with TRBJ1-5; D gene unclear. CDR3 size: 15 residues. V was clipped by 6 bases and J by 0 bases, with 12 bases between them. Germline V CDR1 and CDR2: MNHEY, SVGAGI. For the CDR3, the DNA is TGTGCCAGCAGCCTATCCCGGGATAGCAATCAGCCCCAGCATTTT. The encoded protein is CASSLSRDSNQPQHF.

The chain combines TRBV7-2 with TRBJ2-7; 7 bases are a match to TRBD2. The CDR3 runs to 15 residues. V lost 1 base and J lost 3; bases outside the gene matches: 6. CDR1 is SGHTA, CDR2 FQGNSA, per germline. This CDR3 reads CASSLGGGGFYEQYV. The CDR3 nucleotides are TGTGCCAGCAGCTTAGGTGGGGGGGGTTTCTACGAGCAGTACGTC.